The 25 T cell receptor beta chains reported below all come from one sample, sequenced in a study of identical twins. TCRdb independently ran MiXCR on the 5' RACE reads; one entry per CDR3 protein. Here the sample spans some 500,000 distinct CDR3 sequences, approximately 15% being singletons. These data were also reused for a study on yellow fever vaccine responses in identical twins.

Sample: CD4+ T cells sorted from blood. The source of these receptors is a woman aged 18 to 35 in good health.

The chain joins TRBV20-1 to TRBJ2-7, with TRBD1 identical over 7 bases. Trimming removed 2 bases from V and 2 bases from J; junction bases left unmatched: 6. The CDR3 spans 14 residues. From germline, CDR1 is DFQATT and CDR2 SNEGSKA (reference sequence). Here the CDR3 DNA reads TGCAGTGCTAGATCGCTACAGGGGACCTACGAGCAGTACTTC. Translation gives CSARSLQGTYEQYF.

A few counts support this clonotype. The chain uses TRBV5-1 and TRBJ1-2, with D perhaps TRBD1 (6 bases). V lost 0 bases to trimming and J lost 6 bases, with 12 bases between them. This CDR3 has 14 residues. Per the germline V gene, CDR1 is SGHRS and CDR2 is YFSETQ. The CDR3 nucleotides are TGCGCCAGCAGCTTGGCCGGGACATACGATGGCTACACCTTC. Translation: CASSLAGTYDGYTF. Combining the CDR3 with reference TRBV5-1 and TRBJ1-2 gives the whole variable domain KAGVTQTPRYLIKTRGQQVTLSCSPISGHRSVSWYQQTPGQGLQFLFEYFSETQRNKGNFPGRFSGRQFSNSRSEMNVSTLELGDSALYLCASSLAGTYDGYTFGSGTRLTVV.

The chain couples TRBV24-1 to TRBJ2-2; TRBD1 matches at 7 bases. The CDR3 consists of 16 residues. Germline lookup yields CDR1 KGHDR and CDR2 SFDVKD. V lost 5 bases and J lost 2; bases outside the gene matches: 7. CDR3 bases: TGTGCCACCAGTGGTCACCGGGACAGCAACACCGGGGAGCTGTTTTTT. This translates into CATSGHRDSNTGELFF.

This clonotype was seen a few times. The V and J genes are TRBV29-1 and TRBJ2-5, with 11 nucleotides matching TRBD2. CDR3 length: 17 amino acids. The V segment lost 4 bases and the J segment 0 bases; nucleotides outside the gene matches: 10. In germline, CDR1 is SQVTM, CDR2 ANQGSEA. CDR3 DNA sequence: TGCAGCGTTGCCAGGCACCGACTAGCGGGAAACCAAGAGACCCAGTACTTC. Encoded protein: CSVARHRLAGNQETQYF.

CDR3 sequence (DNA): TGTGCCAGCAATTTTGGGGGGAGAAACACCGGGGAGCTGTTTTTT. This translates into CASNFGGRNTGELFF. The chain employs TRBV2 and TRBJ2-2, with D possibly being TRBD2 (6 bases). This CDR3 region has 15 residues. Germline CDR1 is SNHLY and CDR2 is FYNNEI. V shed 7 bases and J shed 2 bases, with 14 bases lying between them. Together with reference TRBV2 and TRBJ2-2, the CDR3 gives the full variable domain: EPEVTQTPSHQVTQMGQEVILRCVPISNHLYFYWYRQILGQKVEFLVSFYNNEISEKSEIFDDQFSVERPDGSNFTLKIRSTKLEDSAMYFCASNFGGRNTGELFFGEGSRLTVL.

This clonotype has more than one count but fewer than ten. J is TRBJ2-7 and V is TRBV19; 8 nucleotides match TRBD1. Germline V gene data show CDR1 as LNHDA and CDR2 as SQIVND (reference sequence). Germline trimming cut 3 bases from V and 8 bases from J; bases unmatched to any gene: 9. The CDR3 has 14 amino acids. The CDR3 loop reads CASSMGTGTTKQYF. CDR3 coding DNA: TGTGCCAGTAGTATGGGGACAGGAACTACGAAGCAGTACTTC.

The DNA for the CDR3 is TGTGCCAGCAGTGTCCGGGAATCCAATTCACCCCTCCACTTT. Translated, it gives CASSVRESNSPLHF. The chain employs TRBV2 and TRBJ1-6; D not resolved. Trimming took 4 bases from V and 7 from J, leaving 11 bases between them. CDR1 is SNHLY, CDR2 FYNNEI, per germline. This CDR3 contains 14 residues.

This clonotype was found a few times. This chain uses TRBV28 with TRBJ1-2; D call uncertain. V lost 9 bases to trimming and J lost 4 bases, with 18 bases between them. The CDR3 length is 14 residues. CDR1 and CDR2 from the germline V gene are MDHEN and SYDVKM. Here the CDR3 DNA reads TGTGCCAGTATAATGGGTTCAGGCATCTATGGCTACACCTTC. Protein: CASIMGSGIYGYTF.

V gene TRBV20-1 combines with J gene TRBJ2-1; D possibly corresponds to TRBD1 (5 bases). Germline loops: CDR1 DFQATT, CDR2 SNEGSKA (reference sequence). The CDR3 covers 14 residues. V shed 6 bases and J shed 9 bases, with 21 bases lying between them. In DNA, the CDR3 is TGCAGTGCCACCCGATCAGGGCCGTTGGGTGAGCAGTTCTTC. Translation gives CSATRSGPLGEQFF.

This clonotype has more than one count but fewer than ten. J is TRBJ2-3 and V is TRBV7-2; D is perhaps TRBD2 (6 bases). V lost 5 bases and J 4 bases, leaving 13 bases between the germline ends. Germline V gene lookup returns CDR1 SGHTA and CDR2 FQGNSA. CDR3 length equals 14 residues. In DNA form, the CDR3 reads TGTGCCAGCAGCCGTGGGACTCCTCCAGATACGCAGTATTTT. It translates to CASSRGTPPDTQYF.

This clonotype was detected only a few times. The chain has TRBV3-1 and TRBJ2-5, with D unclear. This CDR3 comprises 17 residues. Trimming removed 3 bases from V and 0 bases from J, with 17 bases in between. The germline V gene has CDR1 LGHDT and CDR2 YNNKEL (reference sequence). The CDR3 sequence: CASSHGTPIVYQETQYF. CDR3 in DNA: TGTGCCAGCAGCCACGGCACTCCGATCGTGTACCAAGAGACCCAGTACTTC.

This clonotype turned up a few times. The V and J genes are TRBV9 and TRBJ2-7; 9 nucleotides match TRBD2. This CDR3 spans 15 amino acids. With V trimmed by 3 bases and J by 2 bases, 6 bases remained unmatched. CDR1 is SGDLS, CDR2 YYNGEE, per germline. The CDR3 nucleotides are TGTGCCAGCAGCGGCGGGACTAGCATTCCCTACGAGCAGTACTTC. Its translation is CASSGGTSIPYEQYF.

This clonotype was counted ten times or more. The chain links TRBV7-9 to TRBJ2-1; 11 bases are a match to TRBD1. The CDR3 contains 16 residues. V trimming: 6 bases; J trimming: 6 bases; junction bases outside the gene matches: 10. Germline V gene sequence: CDR1 SEHNR, CDR2 FQNEAQ (reference sequence). The CDR3 nucleotides are TGTGCCAGCAGTAGAGACCCCGGGACAGGGGGCAATGAGCAGTTCTTC. It yields the protein CASSRDPGTGGNEQFF.

This clonotype was recorded a few times. This rearrangement joins TRBV20-1 to TRBJ1-1, with D tentatively TRBD1 (5 bases). Trimming took off 3 bases at V and 3 bases at J, with 11 bases between the two ends. CDR3 length: 13 residues. In germline, CDR1 is DFQATT, CDR2 SNEGSKA (reference sequence). The CDR3 here is CSARSTAYTEAFF. CDR3 nucleotide sequence: TGCAGTGCTAGGTCGACAGCCTACACTGAAGCTTTCTTT.

Many counts were recorded for this clonotype. DNA for the CDR3: TGTGCCAGCAGTTTCCCAGGACAGGGGGGACAGTATTTT. It translates to CASSFPGQGGQYF. The chain links TRBV27 to TRBJ2-3; TRBD1 matches at 10 bases. CDR1 MNHEY and CDR2 SMNVEV come from the germline V gene (reference sequence). The CDR3 has 13 amino acids. The V gene end was trimmed by 3 bases and the J gene end by 12 bases; junction bases not matched to a gene: 6.

The genes are TRBV12-3 or TRBV12-4 and TRBJ2-1, with D perhaps matching TRBD2 (5 bases). V was pared by 4 bases and J by 9 bases, with 7 bases between. The CDR3 is made up of 11 amino acids. CDR3: CASSWAGEQFF. The CDR3 DNA follows: TGTGCCAGCAGTTGGGCGGGTGAGCAGTTCTTC.

The chain combines TRBV7-2 with TRBJ1-6; D may be TRBD1 (6 bases). This CDR3 is 14 amino acids long. Germline lookup yields CDR1 SGHTA and CDR2 FQGNSA. The germline V and J ends were trimmed by 6 bases and 13 bases, with 19 bases remaining between them. CDR3 residues: CASRQDSHSSPLHF. Written as DNA, the CDR3 is TGTGCCAGCAGGCAGGACAGTCACTCTTCCCCCCTCCACTTT.

The chain employs TRBV6-1 and TRBJ2-2, with 9 bases aligning to TRBD1. CDR1 is MNHNS and CDR2 is SASEGT in the germline V gene. The CDR3 consists of 16 residues. V was clipped by 5 bases and J by 9 bases; unmatched bases: 13. The CDR3 DNA follows: TGTGCCAGCAGTCCACAGACCGGGACAGGGCCCAGGGAGCTGTTTTTT. Translation gives CASSPQTGTGPRELFF.

This chain joins TRBV20-1 and TRBJ1-2, with 10 nucleotides matching TRBD1. Unmatched junction bases numbered 4, after V lost 3 bases and J lost 3 bases. The CDR3 consists of 14 residues. Germline V gene data show CDR1 as DFQATT and CDR2 as SNEGSKA (reference sequence). CDR3 nucleotide sequence: TGCAGTGCTAGGGGGACAGGGGTTCACTATGGCTACACCTTC. Encoded protein: CSARGTGVHYGYTF.

The chain employs TRBV5-6 and TRBJ2-4; unclear D gene. Trimming removed 1 base at V and 6 bases at J, with 5 bases between. Germline V lookup: CDR1 SGHDT, CDR2 YYEEEE. This CDR3 region has 12 residues. The CDR3 region is CASSLNVNIQYF. Here the CDR3 DNA reads TGTGCCAGCAGCTTGAACGTAAACATTCAGTACTTC.

This chain uses TRBV2 with TRBJ2-7; D gene unclear. CDR3 length: 14 residues. Trimming removed 5 bases from V and 3 bases from J, with 14 bases in between. Germline V lookup: CDR1 SNHLY, CDR2 FYNNEI. CDR3 sequence reads: CASSLRADLYEQYF. CDR3 coding DNA: TGTGCCAGCAGTTTACGGGCGGACCTCTACGAGCAGTACTTC.

This chain's CDR3 is CASSLALDLYEQYF. The CDR3 nucleotides are TGCGCCAGCAGCTTGGCTCTAGACCTCTACGAGCAGTACTTC. V usage is TRBV5-1 and J usage is TRBJ2-7; no definite D call. V lost 0 bases and J 3 bases, leaving 10 bases between the germline ends. Per germline, CDR1 SGHRS and CDR2 YFSETQ. This CDR3 spans 14 amino acids. The entire variable domain, with the rest obtained from reference TRBV5-1 and TRBJ2-7, is as follows: KAGVTQTPRYLIKTRGQQVTLSCSPISGHRSVSWYQQTPGQGLQFLFEYFSETQRNKGNFPGRFSGRQFSNSRSEMNVSTLELGDSALYLCASSLALDLYEQYFGPGTRLTVT.

This clonotype was seen a few times. The CDR3 nucleotides read TGTGCCAGTAGTATTACGGGGGGAGGCACTGAAGCTTTCTTT. It specifies CASSITGGGTEAFF. This chain joins TRBV19 and TRBJ1-1, with D maybe TRBD1 (5 bases). Trimming removed 3 bases from V and 4 bases from J, with 12 bases in between. The V gene's germline CDR1 is LNHDA and CDR2 SQIVND (reference sequence). The CDR3 spans 14 residues.

The sample holds many counts of this clonotype. This chain joins TRBV15 and TRBJ2-7; 9 bases are a match to TRBD1. Germline V CDR1 and CDR2: LNHNV, YYDKDF (reference sequence). The V segment lost 0 bases and the J segment 5 bases; nucleotides outside the gene matches: 5. The CDR3 runs 15 residues. The CDR3 region has the DNA TGTGCCACCAGCAGAGACCGTGGGACAGGGAACGAGCAGTACTTC. As protein: CATSRDRGTGNEQYF.

This clonotype has a handful of counts. V and J are TRBV7-3 and TRBJ2-2; 9 bases match TRBD1. The CDR3 is made up of 16 amino acids. V was clipped by 4 bases and J by 4 bases; unmatched bases: 7. Germline V gene data show CDR1 as SGHTA and CDR2 as FQGTGA. This CDR3 is CASSSHRGRGTGELFF. The CDR3 DNA reads as TGTGCCAGCAGCTCCCACAGGGGGCGCGGCACCGGGGAGCTGTTTTTT.